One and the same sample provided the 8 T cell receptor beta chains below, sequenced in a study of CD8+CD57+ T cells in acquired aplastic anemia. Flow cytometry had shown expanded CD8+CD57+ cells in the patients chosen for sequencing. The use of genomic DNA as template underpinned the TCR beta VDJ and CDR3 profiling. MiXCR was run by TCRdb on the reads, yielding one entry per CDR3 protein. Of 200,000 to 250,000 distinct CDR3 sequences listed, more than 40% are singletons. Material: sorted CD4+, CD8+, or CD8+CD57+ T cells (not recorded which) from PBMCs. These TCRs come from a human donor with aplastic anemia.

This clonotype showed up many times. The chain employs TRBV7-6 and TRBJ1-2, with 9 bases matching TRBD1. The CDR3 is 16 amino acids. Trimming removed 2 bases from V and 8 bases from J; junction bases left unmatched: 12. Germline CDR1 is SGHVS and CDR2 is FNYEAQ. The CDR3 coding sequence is TGTGCCAGCAGCTTAAAAGCGGACAGGGGTGGGGACGGCTACACCTTC. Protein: CASSLKADRGGDGYTF.

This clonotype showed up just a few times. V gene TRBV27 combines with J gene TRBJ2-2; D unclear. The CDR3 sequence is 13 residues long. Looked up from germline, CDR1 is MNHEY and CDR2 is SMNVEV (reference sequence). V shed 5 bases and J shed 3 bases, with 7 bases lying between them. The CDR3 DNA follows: TGTGCCAGCAGTCGGAGCTACACCGGGGAGCTGTTTTTT. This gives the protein CASSRSYTGELFF.

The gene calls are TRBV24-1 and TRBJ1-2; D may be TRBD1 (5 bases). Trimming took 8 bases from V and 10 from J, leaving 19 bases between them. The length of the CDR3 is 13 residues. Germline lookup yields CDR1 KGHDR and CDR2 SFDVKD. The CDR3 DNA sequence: TGTGCCACCATTAGCGGGGGACCTAGGTCCTACACCTTC. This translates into CATISGGPRSYTF.

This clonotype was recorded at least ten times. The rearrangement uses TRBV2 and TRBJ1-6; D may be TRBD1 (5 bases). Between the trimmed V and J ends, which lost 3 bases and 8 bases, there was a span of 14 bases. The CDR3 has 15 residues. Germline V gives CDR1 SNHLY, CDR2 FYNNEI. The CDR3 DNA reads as TGTGCCAGCAGTGATCGGCCAGGGAGGGATTCACCCCTCCACTTT. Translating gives CASSDRPGRDSPLHF.

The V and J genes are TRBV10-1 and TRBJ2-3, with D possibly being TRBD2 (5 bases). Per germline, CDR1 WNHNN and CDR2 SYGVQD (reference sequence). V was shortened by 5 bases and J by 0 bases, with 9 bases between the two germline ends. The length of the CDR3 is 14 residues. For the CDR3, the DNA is TGCGCCAGCAGTCGGACGGGAAGCACAGATACGCAGTATTTT. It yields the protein CASSRTGSTDTQYF.

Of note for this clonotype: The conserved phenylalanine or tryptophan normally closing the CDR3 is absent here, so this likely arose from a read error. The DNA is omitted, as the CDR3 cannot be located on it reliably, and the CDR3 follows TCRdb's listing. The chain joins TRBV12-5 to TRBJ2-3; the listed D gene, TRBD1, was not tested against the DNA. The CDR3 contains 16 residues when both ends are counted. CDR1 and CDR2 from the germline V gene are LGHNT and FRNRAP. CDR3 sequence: CASGSPGTGVPTSSTS.

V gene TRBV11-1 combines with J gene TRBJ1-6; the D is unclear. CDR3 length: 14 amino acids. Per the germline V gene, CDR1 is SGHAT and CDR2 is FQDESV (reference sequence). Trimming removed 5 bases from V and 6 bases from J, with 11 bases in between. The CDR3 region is CASSIASGNSPLHF. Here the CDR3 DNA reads TGTGCCAGCAGCATTGCTTCCGGTAATTCACCCCTCCACTTT.

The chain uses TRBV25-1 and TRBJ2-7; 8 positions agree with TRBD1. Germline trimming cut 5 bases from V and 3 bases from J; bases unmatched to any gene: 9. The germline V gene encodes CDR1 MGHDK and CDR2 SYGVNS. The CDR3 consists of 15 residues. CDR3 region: CASSLGTGPFYEQYF. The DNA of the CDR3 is TGTGCCAGCAGTCTTGGGACAGGCCCCTTCTACGAGCAGTACTTC.